This section outlines one T cell receptor (beta chain) sequence together with its context. Its specificity is unknown. The source of the sample is a study of T-cell memory formation after mild COVID-19. Findings of the study overall: Pre-infection memory harbored some responding clones, suggesting cross-reactive memory joined. A second wave of clones peaked on day 37, and their SARS-CoV-2 specificity went unconfirmed. Day 15 to 85 contracting clones showed balanced CD4/CD8; later expanders leaned CD4+.

UMIs and sample barcodes were carried by the TCR alpha and TCR beta cDNA libraries that 5'RACE produced using constant-segment primers. TCRdb re-called the 5' RACE reads with MiXCR, one entry per CDR3 protein. In the table there are some 160,000 distinct CDR3 sequences, over 10% of which are singletons. The CDR3 has 15 amino acids. Trimming stripped 6 bases from V and 5 bases from J, with 16 bases between. Per germline, CDR1 KGHSH and CDR2 LQKENI. Sequencing used PBMCs or a T cell subset sorted from them (not recorded which). The clonotype comes from a man younger than 35 who had mild COVID-19 (a few samples of this study predate the infection). Cell type and time point are not known. The chain joins TRBV18 to TRBJ1-4; D unclear. The CDR3 sequence: CASSSPGQINEKLFF. CDR3 in DNA: TGTGCCAGCTCTTCACCGGGCCAAATAAATGAAAAACTGTTTTTT.